The sequence of this T cell receptor beta chain was determined in a study of blood T cell repertoires in COVID-19 (TCRdb year 2020). In terms of the full investigation: Collaborator samples came from the United States, Italy and Spain and covered acute and convalescent phases of COVID-19. Where available, HLA class I and class II types were obtained from metadata supplied by the sample provider rather than from assay-based typing. The prospective study material was composed of cDNA or gDNA derived from T cells, B-cell-depleted T cells, or PBMCs. The repertoires were released in a freely available public database meant as a resource for research on the immune response to SARS-CoV-2. Samples came from the ongoing ImmuneRACE study (first 160 participants) plus 1,254 subjects from 6 global collaborators. A de-identified subject ID, COVID-19 status, age in years and sex were almost always included in the sample metadata. The dataset comprised deeply sampled blood TCRbeta repertoires from subjects exposed to, actively infected with, or recovered from COVID-19.

For CDR1 and CDR2, the germline V gene lists SGHRS and YFSETQ. V lost 0 bases and J lost 1 base; the stretch between them is 16 bases long. The CDR3, cysteine through phenylalanine, is 17 amino acids long. Only CDR3 DNA is held: 51 bases, read in frame from base 1. TCRbeta CDR3 regions were amplified from genomic DNA using the immunoSEQ Assay, a bias-controlled multiplex PCR. The study's own analysis went as follows. Nucleated cell counts per sample were estimated from amplification of reference gene primers within the assay. To quantify the absolute abundance of each unique TCRbeta CDR3 rearrangement, sequence reads were collapsed and filtered. Productive Simpson clonality was computed per sample as the square root of Simpson's diversity index over productive rearrangements. This is the immuneACCESS table as TCRdb keeps it, with only in-frame sequences that have V and J called. A part of the clones is gone; compared with another copy, unresolved V genes explain less than half, and the rest is unexplained. That table gives V, J and clone size, and the DNA gave D and trimming. The sample contains under 100,000 clones, around 84% of them found a single time. Around 5.2% of the sample comes from the top ten.

Paper-wide results and their limitations: The amount of clinical and demographic metadata varied by source and participant and was provided uncurated.

Each collaborating institution followed its own protocols to collect whole blood in K2EDTA tubes. Collaborator samples were shipped for TCRbeta analysis as frozen whole blood, isolated PBMCs, or DNA extracted from either sample type. Concerning this clone: Its antigen target is currently unknown. No base-level quality is on record; no much larger clone is a single base apart.

What was sequenced was peripheral blood. Here the chain combines TRBV5-1 and TRBJ2-5; matching of 7 bases hints at TRBD2 as the D gene. This receptor was obtained from a man aged 35 to 55 with acute or convalescent COVID-19. This receptor carries the CDR3 CASSLGFAAGAQETQYF. The sequenced DNA: TGCGCCAGCAGCTTGGGTTTCGCGGCGGGGGCCCAAGAGACCCAGTACTTC.